This T cell receptor beta chain comes out of a study of T cell repertoires in ileal Crohn's disease. Study information: Every patient was operated on for stricturing (about 60%) or penetrating (roughly 39%) complications.

Assay: immunoSEQ multiplex PCR; the TCRdb copy retains only in-frame clones and omits some. The table includes some 14,000 clones, over 60% detected once. Findings and caveats of the study: Clonality above 26.8% at surgery always came with endoscopic recurrence.

The CDR3 extends over 18 amino acids. Germline-derived CDR1 and CDR2 are SEHNR and FQNEAQ (reference sequence). Unmatched junction bases numbered 19, after V lost 5 bases and J lost 5 bases. With regard to this clone: As yet, its antigen is unknown.

This chain connects TRBV7-9 to TRBJ1-2, with 8 bases lining up with TRBD1. The TCR comes from an adult with Crohn's disease. The source material was ileal tissue. CDR3 region: CASSKGRDRPSLYYGYTF. DNA of the CDR3: TGTGCCAGCAGCAAGGGCCGGGACAGGCCCTCCCTCTATTATGGCTACACCTTC.